This passage covers 30 T cell receptor beta chains from one sample sequenced in a study of early T cells in non-severe SARS-CoV-2 infection. TCRdb processed the 5' RACE reads anew with MiXCR; each CDR3 protein has one entry. This sample carries tens of thousands of distinct CDR3 sequences, around an eighth of them seen once, and the ten largest clones take roughly 4.5%. Input material: whole blood. The receptors derive from an adult who was a healthcare worker with PCR-confirmed SARS-CoV-2 infection or an uninfected control (not recorded which).

As concerns this clonotype: This may arise from a read error, as a much more abundant clone is one base away. The gene calls are TRBV28 and TRBJ2-7, with 10 bases matching TRBD1. Germline CDR1 reads MDHEN; CDR2 reads SYDVKM. The CDR3 sequence is 15 residues long. In nucleotides, the CDR3 is TGTGCCAGCAGTTTAGCCGGGACAGGGGACTACGAGAAGTACTTC. Residues: CASSLAGTGDYEKYF.

V and J are TRBV7-8 and TRBJ2-3; TRBD2 aligns across 9 bases. Germline-derived CDR1 and CDR2 are SGHVS and FQNEAQ. The CDR3 contains 15 residues. V gave up 5 bases and J gave up 1 base; unmatched junction bases: 4. The CDR3 nucleotides read TGTGCCAGCAGCAAAGAGCGGGGGGGCACAGATACGCAGTATTTT. It translates to CASSKERGGTDTQYF.

In this sample, this clonotype turned up many times. J is TRBJ2-2 and V is TRBV5-6; a possible D gene is TRBD2 (5 bases). Germline V lookup: CDR1 SGHDT, CDR2 YYEEEE. This CDR3 comprises 19 residues. V lost 1 base and J 1 base, leaving 20 bases between the germline ends. The CDR3 here is CASSLFVGFGIGNTGELFF. Here the CDR3 DNA reads TGTGCCAGCAGCTTGTTCGTCGGATTCGGGATAGGGAACACCGGGGAGCTGTTTTTT.

This clonotype was found a few times. V and J are TRBV20-1 and TRBJ2-7, with TRBD2 as a possible D gene (5 bases). Germline lookup yields CDR1 DFQATT and CDR2 SNEGSKA (reference sequence). The CDR3 loop spans 13 amino acids. V shed 6 bases and J shed 3 bases, with 15 bases lying between them. The DNA for the CDR3 is TGCAGTGCGGACCGGGGTCTATTCTACGAGCAGTACTTC. Protein product: CSADRGLFYEQYF.

This clonotype was detected ten times or more. This chain joins TRBV20-1 and TRBJ2-7; D gene uncertain. Germline CDR1 DFQATT, CDR2 SNEGSKA (reference sequence). The CDR3 is made up of 13 amino acids. The ends were cut back, 6 bases at V and 1 base at J, with 13 bases in the middle. The CDR3 DNA reads TGCAGTGCCCGGACCTACCGATCCTACGAGCAGTACTTC. This sequence encodes CSARTYRSYEQYF.

This chain connects TRBV20-1 to TRBJ2-7, with 13 bases lining up with TRBD2. The length of the CDR3 is 14 residues. With 1 base clipped from V and 6 bases from J, the junction kept 3 bases outside the gene matches. Germline-derived CDR1 and CDR2 are DFQATT and SNEGSKA (reference sequence). The CDR3 bases are TGCAGTGCTAGAGGGACTAGCGGGAGTGGCGAGCAGTACTTC. It specifies CSARGTSGSGEQYF.

The chain employs TRBV6-1 and TRBJ2-3; TRBD2 matches at 8 bases. Germline values: CDR1 MNHNS, CDR2 SASEGT. The trim removed 6 bases at V and 3 bases at J, leaving 11 bases unmatched. CDR3 length equals 16 residues. CDR3 protein: CASRPTSGGGTDTQYF. DNA for the CDR3: TGTGCCAGCAGGCCAACTAGCGGCGGGGGGACAGATACGCAGTATTTT.

The chain links TRBV15 to TRBJ2-1, with 12 bases matching TRBD2. The germline gives CDR1 LNHNV, CDR2 YYDKDF (reference sequence). V was clipped by 1 base and J by 10 bases; unmatched bases: 5. This CDR3 has 15 residues. The CDR3 bases are TGTGCCACCAGCAGAGCGAGACTAGCGGGAGCGGAGCAGTTCTTC. This sequence encodes CATSRARLAGAEQFF. The full variable domain, its missing parts supplied by reference TRBV15 and TRBJ2-1, is DAMVIQNPRYQVTQFGKPVTLSCSQTLNHNVMYWYQQKSSQAPKLLFHYYDKDFNNEADTPDNFQSRRPNTSFCFLDIRSPGLGDTAMYLCATSRARLAGAEQFFGPGTRLTVL.

This clonotype has a count of ten or more. The chain joins TRBV9 to TRBJ2-7, with 9 bases aligning to TRBD2. CDR1 and CDR2 (germline): SGDLS, YYNGEE. The J segment lost 2 bases and the V segment lost 4 bases, leaving 10 bases of the junction unmatched. This CDR3 spans 16 amino acids. CDR3 nucleotides: TGTGCCAGCAGCCCTTCGACTAGCGGAGTTACCTACGAGCAGTACTTC. Its protein product is CASSPSTSGVTYEQYF. Full variable domain (outside the CDR3, taken from reference TRBV9 and TRBJ2-7): DSGVTQTPKHLITATGQRVTLRCSPRSGDLSVYWYQQSLDQGLQFLIQYYNGEERAKGNILERFSAQQFPDLHSELNLSSLELGDSALYFCASSPSTSGVTYEQYFGPGTRLTVT.

The gene calls are TRBV30 and TRBJ1-1, with no clear D. V was cut by 2 bases and J by 2 bases, with 9 bases left in between. The CDR3 runs to 13 residues. Germline CDR1 and CDR2: GTSNPN and SVGIG (reference sequence). In nucleotides, the CDR3 is TGTGCCTGGAGTCCGCAGGCTAACACTGAAGCTTTCTTT. As protein: CAWSPQANTEAFF. The whole variable domain, remainder taken from reference TRBV30 and TRBJ1-1, is SQTIHQWPATLVQPVGSPLSLECTVEGTSNPNLYWYRQAAGRGLQLLFYSVGIGQISSEVPQNLSASRPQDRQFILSSKKLLLSDSGFYLCAWSPQANTEAFFGQGTRLTVV.

This clonotype was counted ten times or more. The chain employs TRBV12-3 or TRBV12-4 and TRBJ1-1, with no clear D. The CDR3 is 10 amino acids. V lost 8 bases and J 3 bases, leaving 4 bases between the germline ends. Here the CDR3 DNA reads TGTGCCAGCGGTGACACTGAAGCTTTCTTT. Its protein is CASGDTEAFF.

There are a few counts of this clonotype. The J gene is TRBJ2-1, the V gene TRBV24-1; D unclear. Germline CDR1 KGHDR, CDR2 SFDVKD. This CDR3 is built from 15 residues. Trimming took 4 bases from V and 5 from J, leaving 14 bases between them. The CDR3 DNA reads TGTGCCACCAGTGACCCTGGGTTTACAAACAATGAGCAGTTCTTC. Protein sequence: CATSDPGFTNNEQFF.

This clonotype has a count of ten or more. The chain joins TRBV7-2 to TRBJ2-2; D uncertain. Germline V lookup: CDR1 SGHTA, CDR2 FQGNSA. The germline V and J ends were trimmed by 5 bases and 1 base, with 5 bases remaining between them. The CDR3 runs 13 residues. Here the CDR3 reads CASSLKNTGELFF. The CDR3 bases are TGTGCCAGCAGCCTCAAGAACACCGGGGAGCTGTTTTTT.

This chain uses TRBV7-2 with TRBJ2-1; D perhaps matches TRBD2 (6 bases). V was clipped by 1 base and J by 10 bases, with 14 bases between them. The CDR3 loop spans 14 amino acids. Germline values: CDR1 SGHTA, CDR2 FQGNSA. The chain's CDR3 is CASSLERAAGEQFF. In DNA form, the CDR3 reads TGTGCCAGCAGCTTAGAGAGGGCTGCGGGAGAGCAGTTCTTC.

V and J are TRBV15 and TRBJ1-3, with no clear D. V lost 0 bases and J lost 7, with 7 bases in between. The length of the CDR3 is 13 residues. Germline V CDR1 and CDR2: LNHNV, YYDKDF (reference sequence). CDR3 region: CATSRDLGNTIYF. In DNA, the CDR3 is TGTGCCACCAGCAGAGACCTGGGGAACACCATATATTTT. Full variable domain (outside the CDR3, taken from reference TRBV15 and TRBJ1-3): DAMVIQNPRYQVTQFGKPVTLSCSQTLNHNVMYWYQQKSSQAPKLLFHYYDKDFNNEADTPDNFQSRRPNTSFCFLDIRSPGLGDTAMYLCATSRDLGNTIYFGEGSWLTVV.

This clonotype has a count of ten or more. The V and J genes are TRBV6-5 and TRBJ1-2, with D possibly being TRBD1 (5 bases). The length of the CDR3 is 16 residues. Trimming cost V 5 bases and J 3 bases, with 19 bases left between them. Germline V gene lookup returns CDR1 MNHEY and CDR2 SVGAGI. The CDR3 loop is CASSRGSPPSDYGYTF. The DNA for the CDR3 is TGTGCCAGCAGTAGGGGCTCGCCCCCTTCGGACTATGGCTACACCTTC.

The chain uses TRBV29-1 and TRBJ2-5; no clear D. Germline lookup yields CDR1 SQVTM and CDR2 ANQGSEA. The ends were cut back, 1 base at V and 5 bases at J, with 11 bases in the middle. This CDR3 region has 13 residues. The CDR3 here is CSVEGGTVETQYF. The CDR3 region has the DNA TGCAGCGTTGAAGGGGGAACAGTGGAGACCCAGTACTTC.

With respect to this clonotype: This may be a read error: a much more frequent sequence differs by one nucleotide. The chain joins TRBV28 to TRBJ1-1; 8 bases map to TRBD1. The CDR3 has 15 residues. Trimming took 5 bases from V and 6 from J; bases not matched to a gene: 11. Germline V gives CDR1 MDHEN, CDR2 SYDVKM. Here the CDR3 DNA reads TGTGCCAGCAGTCCCCCTTCAGGACAGGGCCCTGAAGCTTTCTTT. Its translation is CASSPPSGQGPEAFF.

This clonotype was counted many times. V and J are TRBV11-2 and TRBJ1-6; D remains ambiguous. Trimming shortened V by 1 base and J by 9 bases, and 4 bases separated the two germline ends. Germline CDR1 is SGHAT and CDR2 is FQNNGV. The CDR3 length is 12 residues. The CDR3, as DNA: TGTGCCAGCAGCTTAGTAACTTCACCCCTCCACTTT. It yields the protein CASSLVTSPLHF.

At least ten counts were recorded for this clonotype. This sequence joins TRBV2 and TRBJ2-1, with TRBD1 matching 8 bases. The germline gives CDR1 SNHLY, CDR2 FYNNEI. The J segment lost 3 bases and the V segment lost 2 bases, leaving 3 bases of the junction unmatched. The CDR3 extends over 15 amino acids. CDR3 nucleotide sequence: TGTGCCAGCAGTGAACAGGGGGCGATCTACAATGAGCAGTTCTTC. Translation gives CASSEQGAIYNEQFF.

This clonotype was seen a handful of times. The chain couples TRBV28 to TRBJ2-3; 14 nucleotides line up with TRBD2. CDR1 MDHEN and CDR2 SYDVKM come from the germline V gene. This CDR3 spans 17 amino acids. Losses at the gene ends were 7 bases for V and 6 bases for J; bases not matched to a gene: 12. CDR3 nucleotide sequence: TGTGCCAGCACCACCGCAGGACTAGCGGGAGGTAACGATACGCAGTATTTT. Protein: CASTTAGLAGGNDTQYF. Drawing the rest from reference TRBV28 and TRBJ2-3, the complete variable domain is DVKVTQSSRYLVKRTGEKVFLECVQDMDHENMFWYRQDPGLGLRLIYFSYDVKMKEKGDIPEGYSVSREKKERFSLILESASTNQTSMYLCASTTAGLAGGNDTQYFGPGTRLTVL.

The CDR3 coding sequence is TGCGCCAGCAGCAAGACAGGGTCAAACACTGAAGCTTTCTTT. It specifies CASSKTGSNTEAFF. This chain connects TRBV5-1 to TRBJ1-1, with 7 bases matching TRBD1. The CDR3 extends over 14 amino acids. J lost 2 bases, V lost 4 bases, and 5 bases had no gene match. From germline, CDR1 is SGHRS and CDR2 YFSETQ.

This clonotype was counted at least ten times. The chain carries TRBV6-6 and TRBJ1-2; 9 bases line up with TRBD1. The germline CDR1 and CDR2 sequences are MNHNY and SVGAGI (reference sequence). V was pared by 5 bases and J by 8 bases, with 18 bases of the junction left unmatched. CDR3 length: 17 residues. The CDR3 reads CASSREGQGPSMGGYTF. CDR3 nucleotides: TGTGCCAGCAGTCGCGAGGGACAGGGTCCTTCAATGGGAGGCTACACCTTC.

This clonotype has a count of ten or more. V gene TRBV19 combines with J gene TRBJ1-5; no clear D. CDR1 is LNHDA, CDR2 SQIVND, per germline (reference sequence). The ends were cut back, 7 bases at V and 4 bases at J, with 17 bases in the middle. The CDR3 sequence is 15 residues long. CDR3 residues: CASTQPDGFNQPQHF. DNA of the CDR3: TGTGCCAGTACTCAACCCGACGGTTTTAATCAGCCCCAGCATTTT.

This clonotype was counted between two and nine times. The chain is built from TRBV7-9 and TRBJ1-2; D not resolved. This CDR3 is 13 amino acids long. Germline lookup yields CDR1 SEHNR and CDR2 FQNEAQ (reference sequence). The germline V and J ends were trimmed by 2 bases and 0 bases, with 4 bases remaining between them. In nucleotides, the CDR3 is TGTGCCAGCAGCTTACTAGCTAACTATGGCTACACCTTC. This translates into CASSLLANYGYTF.

CDR3 loop: CSAQEDYGYTF. The CDR3 DNA reads TGCAGTGCCCAGGAGGACTATGGCTACACCTTC. This chain uses TRBV20-1 with TRBJ1-2; unclear D gene. The CDR3 is 11 amino acids. Germline V lookup: CDR1 DFQATT, CDR2 SNEGSKA (reference sequence). V was trimmed by 6 bases and J by 3 bases, leaving 8 bases between them.

This clonotype was observed a handful of times. This chain links TRBV7-9 with TRBJ1-2; D call uncertain. CDR3 length: 14 residues. Germline V gene sequence: CDR1 SEHNR, CDR2 FQNEAQ (reference sequence). V was shortened by 7 bases and J by 0 bases, with 12 bases between the two germline ends. CDR3 nucleotide sequence: TGTGCCAGCATTGGCCGCAGGTCTAACTATGGCTACACCTTC. Amino acids: CASIGRRSNYGYTF.

This clonotype showed up many times. In nucleotides, the CDR3 is TGTGCCAGCAGTTTATACCCGGGACTTATATTGCAGTTCTTC. Amino acid sequence: CASSLYPGLILQFF. The chain has TRBV12-3 or TRBV12-4 and TRBJ2-1; D perhaps matches TRBD2 (6 bases). Deletions cut 2 bases from V and 12 bases from J, with 17 bases between. The CDR3 is 14 residues long.

There are many counts of this clonotype. V gene TRBV28 combines with J gene TRBJ2-7; 7 bases are shared with TRBD1. J gave up 3 bases and V 5 bases, and 10 bases lay outside the gene matches. Germline V lookup: CDR1 MDHEN, CDR2 SYDVKM. The CDR3 extends over 15 amino acids. The CDR3 is CASSEESWDSYEQYF. DNA for the CDR3: TGTGCCAGCAGTGAAGAATCCTGGGACAGCTACGAGCAGTACTTC.

This clonotype was counted at least ten times. The chain carries TRBV7-6 and TRBJ2-3, with 13 bases fitting TRBD2. The CDR3 is 16 residues long. The ends lost 5 bases at V and 4 bases at J; junction bases unmatched: 6. Germline assignment: CDR1 SGHVS and CDR2 FNYEAQ. The CDR3 nucleotides are TGTGCCAGCAGCCCAGGACTAGCGGGGGAACCAGATACGCAGTATTTT. This sequence encodes CASSPGLAGEPDTQYF. Combining the CDR3 with reference TRBV7-6 and TRBJ2-3 gives the whole variable domain GAGVSQSPRYKVTKRGQDVALRCDPISGHVSLYWYRQALGQGPEFLTYFNYEAQQDKSGLPNDRFSAERPEGSISTLTIQRTEQRDSAMYRCASSPGLAGEPDTQYFGPGTRLTVL.